These 32 T cell receptor beta chains share one sample of origin, sequenced in a study of early T cells in non-severe SARS-CoV-2 infection. TCRdb analysed the 5' RACE reads with MiXCR anew, one entry per CDR3 protein. The repertoire holds tens of thousands of distinct CDR3 sequences, with over 4.5% as singletons. Sequencing used whole blood. The receptors here all came from an adult who was a healthcare worker with PCR-confirmed SARS-CoV-2 infection or an uninfected control (not recorded which).

This clonotype counts as medium-sized (0.01 to 0.1%). The chain couples TRBV29-1 to TRBJ2-7; D not certain. The CDR3 extends over 14 amino acids. The V gene lost 0 bases and the J gene lost 3 bases, with 12 bases spanning the gap. The germline CDR1 and CDR2 sequences are SQVTM and ANQGSEA. The DNA of the CDR3 is TGCAGCGTTGAAGATCCCATCGATGACTACGAGCAGTACTTC. It codes for CSVEDPIDDYEQYF.

This clonotype was seen repeatedly, ten times or more. The J gene is TRBJ2-1, the V gene TRBV6-1; 10 positions agree with TRBD2. This CDR3 is built from 13 residues. V trimming: 10 bases; J trimming: 4 bases; junction bases outside the gene matches: 4. Germline assignment: CDR1 MNHNS and CDR2 SASEGT. The CDR3 nucleotides are TGTGCCACCCGGACTAGCGGATACAATGAGCAGTTCTTC. This translates into CATRTSGYNEQFF.

This clonotype was counted ten times or more. CDR3 sequence: CSVVGEGAEAFF. CDR3 bases: TGCAGCGTTGTCGGGGAAGGCGCTGAAGCTTTCTTT. This chain links TRBV29-1 with TRBJ1-1; D remains unclear. V was clipped by 4 bases and J by 6 bases, with 12 bases between them. Germline CDR1 reads SQVTM; CDR2 reads ANQGSEA. CDR3 length equals 12 residues.

This clonotype was seen ten or more times. The chain combines TRBV20-1 with TRBJ1-4; D is ambiguous. There are 14 residues in the CDR3. The germline V gene encodes CDR1 DFQATT and CDR2 SNEGSKA (reference sequence). Trimming stripped 6 bases from V and 4 bases from J, with 15 bases between. The CDR3 region is CSADREPLNEKLFF. The CDR3, as DNA: TGCAGTGCGGATAGGGAGCCTCTTAATGAAAAACTGTTTTTT.

The V and J genes are TRBV6-5 and TRBJ1-6; weak D call: TRBD1 (6 bases). CDR3 length: 14 residues. V was pared by 2 bases and J by 15 bases, with 17 bases between. In germline, CDR1 is MNHEY, CDR2 SVGAGI. The DNA of the CDR3 is TGTGCCAGCAGTTACGTACAGGGTGGAAGTCACCTCCACTTT. It translates to CASSYVQGGSHLHF.

This clonotype was seen ten or more times. The chain joins TRBV28 to TRBJ1-5, with no clear D. Trimming took 4 bases from V and 0 from J, leaving 10 bases between them. The CDR3 is 15 amino acids. CDR1 MDHEN and CDR2 SYDVKM come from the germline V gene. For the CDR3, the DNA is TGTGCCAGCAGTTACCCACGGATTAGCAATCAGCCCCAGCATTTT. Protein product: CASSYPRISNQPQHF.

This clonotype was counted many times. V and J are TRBV6-5 and TRBJ1-1, with D unclear. The germline gives CDR1 MNHEY, CDR2 SVGAGI. The CDR3 runs 14 residues. V dropped 10 bases and J dropped 10 bases, with 25 bases sitting between them. CDR3 DNA sequence: TGTGCCACCTCCCCCCTGTTAGAGAGTCAAGGAGCTTTCTTT. It specifies CATSPLLESQGAFF.

The sample holds many counts of this clonotype. One junction end disagrees with the germline gene, perhaps due to a read error. The chain joins TRBV7-9 to TRBJ2-7; 10 nucleotides match TRBD2. Germline lookup yields CDR1 SEHNR and CDR2 FQNEAQ (reference sequence). This CDR3 has 14 residues. The CDR3 spells CASNQREGSHEQYF. The CDR3 nucleotides read TGTGCCAGCAACCAGCGGGAGGGCTCCCACGAGCAGTACTTC.

Ten or more counts support this clonotype. The chain is built from TRBV3-1 and TRBJ1-4, with 11 nucleotides matching TRBD1. Losses at the gene ends were 3 bases for V and 9 bases for J; bases not matched to a gene: 9. The germline V gene encodes CDR1 LGHDT and CDR2 YNNKEL (reference sequence). The CDR3 spans 16 residues. For the CDR3, the DNA is TGTGCCAGCAGCCACGGATGGGACAGGGGGACGCAAAAACTGTTTTTT. It translates to CASSHGWDRGTQKLFF.

This clonotype occurred many times. V gene TRBV29-1 combines with J gene TRBJ1-6; 9 bases match TRBD1. CDR1 is SQVTM and CDR2 is ANQGSEA in the germline V gene. This CDR3 spans 13 amino acids. V was clipped by 8 bases and J by 8 bases; unmatched bases: 7. CDR3 DNA sequence: TGCAGCATTAAGACAGGGGGTGATTCACCCCTCCACTTT. Protein sequence: CSIKTGGDSPLHF.

Many counts were recorded for this clonotype. This sequence joins TRBV29-1 and TRBJ1-1; the D is unclear. The CDR3 is made up of 11 amino acids. With 3 bases removed from V and 8 bases from J, the gap between germline ends came to 10 bases. Germline V gives CDR1 SQVTM, CDR2 ANQGSEA. The CDR3 sequence: CSVDSGFEAFF. The CDR3 DNA reads TGCAGCGTTGATTCCGGCTTCGAAGCTTTCTTT.

This clonotype was recorded at least ten times. In DNA form, the CDR3 reads TGCGCCAGCAGCAGAGGGTTCGCTGGACGGGTTGCCAACACCATATATTTT. Residues: CASSRGFAGRVANTIYF. The chain has TRBV5-1 and TRBJ1-3; D gene unclear. The length of the CDR3 is 17 residues. The germline V gene encodes CDR1 SGHRS and CDR2 YFSETQ. The germline V and J ends were trimmed by 4 bases and 7 bases, with 24 bases remaining between them.

This clonotype was seen at least ten times. The J gene is TRBJ2-1, the V gene TRBV10-2; D is unresolved. V lost 8 bases and J lost 0, with 8 bases in between. From germline, CDR1 is WSHSY and CDR2 SAAADI. This CDR3 spans 13 amino acids. The DNA for the CDR3 is TGCGCCAGCGGGTCAAGCTCCTACAATGAGCAGTTCTTC. Encoded protein: CASGSSSYNEQFF.

This clonotype has a handful of counts. V and J are TRBV27 and TRBJ2-3, with 9 bases fitting TRBD2. Germline trimming cut 8 bases from V and 11 bases from J; bases unmatched to any gene: 14. This CDR3 has 14 residues. Germline V lookup: CDR1 MNHEY, CDR2 SMNVEV (reference sequence). Written as DNA, the CDR3 is TGTGCCAGCGGCTGGCAAGCGGGAGGCTTGGGGCAGTATTTT. Translated: CASGWQAGGLGQYF.

This clonotype was observed at least ten times. This rearrangement joins TRBV29-1 to TRBJ2-5; maybe TRBD1 (5 bases). V was pared by 4 bases and J by 2 bases, with 11 bases between. Per germline, CDR1 SQVTM and CDR2 ANQGSEA. This CDR3 contains 13 residues. CDR3 region: CSVAGGAQETQYF. DNA for the CDR3: TGCAGCGTTGCTGGTGGGGCACAAGAGACCCAGTACTTC.

There are a few counts of this clonotype. The chain joins TRBV5-4 to TRBJ2-1; maybe TRBD2 (6 bases). From germline, CDR1 is SGHNT and CDR2 YYREEE (reference sequence). The CDR3 extends over 15 amino acids. V lost 5 bases and J 0 bases, leaving 12 bases between the germline ends. Written as DNA, the CDR3 is TGTGCCAGCAGTTCTAGCGCAAGCTCCTACAATGAGCAGTTCTTC. As protein: CASSSSASSYNEQFF.

This clonotype was counted at least ten times. The J gene is TRBJ2-3, the V gene TRBV7-3; 8 bases are a match to TRBD1. The germline CDR1 and CDR2 sequences are SGHTA and FQGTGA. The CDR3 extends over 15 amino acids. V was pared by 9 bases and J by 5 bases, with 13 bases of the junction left unmatched. The CDR3, as DNA: TGTGCCAGTTCACCCGGCAGGGGGCAGGGAGATACGCAGTATTTT. Translation gives CASSPGRGQGDTQYF.

This clonotype was counted at least ten times. At one end, the junction sequence differs from germline, possibly due to a read error. This sequence joins TRBV7-9 and TRBJ1-3; D is unclear. CDR1 is SEHNR and CDR2 is FQNEAQ in the germline V gene (reference sequence). The CDR3 extends over 11 amino acids. The CDR3 bases are TGTGCCAGCAGCTTAAAGGACCGACTACATTTT. Protein sequence: CASSLKDRLHF.

This clonotype was found many times. J is TRBJ2-5 and V is TRBV11-2; D is unresolved. This CDR3 comprises 11 residues. The germline CDR1 and CDR2 sequences are SGHAT and FQNNGV. V lost 0 bases and J lost 13, with 9 bases in between. This CDR3 is CASSLDGVLYF. DNA for the CDR3: TGTGCCAGCAGCTTAGATGGGGTCCTGTACTTC.

This clonotype was seen at least ten times. The V gene is TRBV6-2 or TRBV6-3, the J gene TRBJ1-1; 11 bases are a match to TRBD1. The CDR3 runs to 16 residues. Trimming took 6 bases from V and 0 from J; bases not matched to a gene: 6. CDR1 is MNHEY and CDR2 is SVGEGT in the germline V gene. CDR3: CASSRGQGALNTEAFF. The CDR3 bases are TGTGCCAGCAGCCGCGGACAGGGGGCGTTGAACACTGAAGCTTTCTTT.

The J gene is TRBJ1-5, the V gene TRBV2, with no clear D. Germline CDR1 reads SNHLY; CDR2 reads FYNNEI. With 1 base removed from V and 2 bases from J, the gap between germline ends came to 9 bases. The CDR3 totals 15 residues. The CDR3 DNA is TGTGCCAGCAGTGAAGAAAACCAGGGCAATCAGCCCCAGCATTTT. As protein: CASSEENQGNQPQHF.

In its sample, this clonotype was seen many times. This sequence joins TRBV20-1 and TRBJ2-3; TRBD2 matches 15 bases. This CDR3 is built from 17 residues. Trimming at V came to 8 bases and at J to 0 bases, leaving 9 bases not matched to a gene. Per germline, CDR1 DFQATT and CDR2 SNEGSKA (reference sequence). CDR3: CSRGTSGRTSSTDTQYF. CDR3 nucleotide sequence: TGCAGTCGCGGGACTAGCGGGAGGACGTCTAGCACAGATACGCAGTATTTT.

This clonotype is deemed medium-sized (0.01 to 0.1%). The chain joins TRBV20-1 to TRBJ2-1, with a possible D match to TRBD1 (6 bases). The V end was cut by 3 bases, the J end by 0 bases, with 18 bases between. The CDR3 extends over 17 amino acids. Germline V gene sequence: CDR1 DFQATT, CDR2 SNEGSKA (reference sequence). The CDR3 sequence: CSARGKGDRHSYNEQFF. CDR3 sequence (DNA): TGCAGTGCTAGGGGAAAAGGTGACAGGCACTCCTACAATGAGCAGTTCTTC.

This rearrangement joins TRBV4-1 to TRBJ2-4; the match to TRBD2 covers 8 bases. The CDR3 extends over 17 amino acids. Unmatched junction bases numbered 9, after V lost 2 bases and J lost 3 bases. Looked up from germline, CDR1 is MGHRA and CDR2 is YSYEKL. CDR3 loop: CASSQTPTSANKNIQYF. Here the CDR3 DNA reads TGCGCCAGCAGCCAAACTCCGACTAGCGCGAACAAAAACATTCAGTACTTC.

The CDR3 is CASRGTGVSETQYF. The CDR3 DNA sequence: TGTGCCAGTCGCGGGACAGGGGTTTCCGAGACCCAGTACTTC. The chain employs TRBV18 and TRBJ2-5; 10 positions match TRBD1. Germline V CDR1 and CDR2: KGHSH, LQKENI. The CDR3 is 14 amino acids. V shed 9 bases, J shed 5 bases, and the junction held 9 bases outside the gene matches.

There are a few counts of this clonotype. The J gene is TRBJ1-3, the V gene TRBV2; D is uncertain. This CDR3 spans 13 amino acids. Trimming left V 9 bases short and J 0 bases short, with 9 bases between. The germline V gene encodes CDR1 SNHLY and CDR2 FYNNEI. CDR3 sequence: CASQSDSGNTIYF. DNA for the CDR3: TGTGCCAGTCAGTCCGACTCTGGAAACACCATATATTTT.

V usage is TRBV6-1 and J usage is TRBJ2-1, with D tentatively TRBD2 (7 bases). CDR1 is MNHNS and CDR2 is SASEGT in the germline V gene. The length of the CDR3 is 14 residues. Trimming stripped 5 bases from V and 6 bases from J, with 14 bases between. The CDR3 nucleotides read TGTGCCAGCAGTTCAAGGGGGGGCGGCAATGAGCAGTTCTTC. Translating it yields CASSSRGGGNEQFF.

This clonotype was detected many times. This chain joins TRBV30 and TRBJ1-1, with 11 bases identical to TRBD1. V gave up 1 base and J gave up 4 bases; unmatched junction bases: 8. Germline values: CDR1 GTSNPN, CDR2 SVGIG (reference sequence). CDR3 size: 16 residues. The CDR3 region is CAWSGGWDRGSTEAFF. CDR3 coding DNA: TGTGCCTGGAGTGGTGGATGGGACAGGGGGTCCACTGAAGCTTTCTTT. Combining the CDR3 with reference TRBV30 and TRBJ1-1 gives the whole variable domain SQTIHQWPATLVQPVGSPLSLECTVEGTSNPNLYWYRQAAGRGLQLLFYSVGIGQISSEVPQNLSASRPQDRQFILSSKKLLLSDSGFYLCAWSGGWDRGSTEAFFGQGTRLTVV.

This clonotype appeared many times. This chain connects TRBV19 to TRBJ2-7; D is perhaps TRBD1 (6 bases). The CDR3 runs to 12 residues. Trimming shortened V by 8 bases and J by 0 bases, and 8 bases separated the two germline ends. Looked up from germline, CDR1 is LNHDA and CDR2 is SQIVND (reference sequence). The CDR3 nucleotides are TGTGCCAGTCAGGGGAGCTCCTACGAGCAGTACTTC. This codes for CASQGSSYEQYF.

This clonotype has a count of ten or more. The V and J genes are TRBV20-1 and TRBJ2-1, with 11 bases identical to TRBD2. V was clipped by 3 bases and J by 10 bases; unmatched bases: 11. There are 15 residues in the CDR3. From germline, CDR1 is DFQATT and CDR2 SNEGSKA (reference sequence). CDR3 sequence reads: CSARNIAGGKEEQFF. The CDR3 coding sequence is TGCAGTGCTAGGAACATAGCGGGAGGGAAGGAGGAGCAGTTCTTC.

This clonotype was seen many times. V usage is TRBV5-4 and J usage is TRBJ2-3, with 11 bases matching TRBD2. The germline gives CDR1 SGHNT, CDR2 YYREEE (reference sequence). Unmatched junction bases numbered 13, after V lost 3 bases and J lost 4 bases. The CDR3 spans 18 residues. As DNA, the CDR3 is TGTGCCAGCAGCTATCTAGCGGGAGGTTCCATCCCGGCAGATACGCAGTATTTT. Translating gives CASSYLAGGSIPADTQYF.

The V gene is TRBV2, the J gene TRBJ2-5; tentatively, D is TRBD1 or TRBD2 (5 bases each). The germline gives CDR1 SNHLY, CDR2 FYNNEI. The CDR3 covers 13 residues. V lost 5 bases and J lost 6, with 13 bases in between. CDR3 protein: CASSISGTQTQYF. The CDR3 DNA reads as TGTGCCAGCAGTATTTCCGGGACCCAGACCCAGTACTTC. Using reference TRBV2 and TRBJ2-5 for the parts outside the CDR3, the full variable domain is EPEVTQTPSHQVTQMGQEVILRCVPISNHLYFYWYRQILGQKVEFLVSFYNNEISEKSEIFDDQFSVERPDGSNFTLKIRSTKLEDSAMYFCASSISGTQTQYFGPGTRLLVL.